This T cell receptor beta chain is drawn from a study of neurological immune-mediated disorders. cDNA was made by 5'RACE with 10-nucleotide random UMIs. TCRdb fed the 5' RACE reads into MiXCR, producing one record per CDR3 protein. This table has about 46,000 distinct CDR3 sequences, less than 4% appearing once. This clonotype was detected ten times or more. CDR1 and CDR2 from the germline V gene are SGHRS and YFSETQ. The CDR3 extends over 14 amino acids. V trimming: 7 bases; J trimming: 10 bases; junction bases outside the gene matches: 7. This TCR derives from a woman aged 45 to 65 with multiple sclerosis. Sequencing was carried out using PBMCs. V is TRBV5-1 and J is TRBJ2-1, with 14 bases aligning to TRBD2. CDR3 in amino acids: CASGLAGGIDEQFF. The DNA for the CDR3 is TGCGCCAGCGGACTAGCGGGAGGAATAGACGAGCAGTTCTTC.